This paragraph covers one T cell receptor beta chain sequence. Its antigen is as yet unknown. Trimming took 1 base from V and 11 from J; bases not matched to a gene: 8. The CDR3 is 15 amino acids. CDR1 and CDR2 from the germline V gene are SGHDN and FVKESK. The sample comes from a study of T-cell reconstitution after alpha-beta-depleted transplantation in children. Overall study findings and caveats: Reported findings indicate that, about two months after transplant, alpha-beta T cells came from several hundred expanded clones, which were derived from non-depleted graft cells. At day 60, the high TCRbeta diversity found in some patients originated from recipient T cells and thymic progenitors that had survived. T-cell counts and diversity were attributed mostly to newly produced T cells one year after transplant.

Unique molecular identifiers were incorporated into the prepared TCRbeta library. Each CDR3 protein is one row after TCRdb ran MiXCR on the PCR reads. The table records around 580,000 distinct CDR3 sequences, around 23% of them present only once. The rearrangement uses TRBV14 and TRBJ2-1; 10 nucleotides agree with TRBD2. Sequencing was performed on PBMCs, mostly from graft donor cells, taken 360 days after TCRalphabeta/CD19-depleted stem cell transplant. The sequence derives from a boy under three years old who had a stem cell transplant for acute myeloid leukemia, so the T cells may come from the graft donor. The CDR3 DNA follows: TGTGCCAGCAGCCAAGGCCTAGCGGGGGCGACCAAGCAGTTCTTC. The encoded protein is CASSQGLAGATKQFF. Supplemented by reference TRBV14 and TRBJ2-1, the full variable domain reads EAGVTQFPSHSVIEKGQTVTLRCDPISGHDNLYWYRRVMGKEIKFLLHFVKESKQDESGMPNNRFLAERTGGTYSTLKVQPAELEDSGVYFCASSQGLAGATKQFFGPGTRLTVL.